This T cell receptor (beta chain) was profiled in a study of CD8 T cells in ankylosing spondylitis. Broader study findings: Reportedly, disease-linked clones are significantly enriched in ankylosing spondylitis patients' matched synovial fluid. Under 10 highly homologous variants formed a TCR beta motif that appeared characteristic of ankylosing spondylitis blood.

MiXCR was run by TCRdb on the 5' RACE reads, yielding one entry per CDR3 protein. The table lists approximately 540,000 distinct CDR3 sequences, approximately 12% of them singletons. The CDR3 extends over 16 amino acids. V lost 3 bases, J lost 5 bases, and 12 bases stayed unmatched. Concerning this clonotype itself: The antigen is undetermined.

The sequence derives from a male donor with ankylosing spondylitis. Sequencing used blood, either unsorted or a sorted T cell fraction (not recorded which). The J gene is TRBJ2-5, the V gene TRBV12-3 or TRBV12-4; 7 bases are a match to TRBD2. The CDR3 region has the DNA TGTGCCAGCAGTTTTGAACTAGCGCAAGGTCGGGAGACCCAGTACTTC. Amino acids: CASSFELAQGRETQYF.